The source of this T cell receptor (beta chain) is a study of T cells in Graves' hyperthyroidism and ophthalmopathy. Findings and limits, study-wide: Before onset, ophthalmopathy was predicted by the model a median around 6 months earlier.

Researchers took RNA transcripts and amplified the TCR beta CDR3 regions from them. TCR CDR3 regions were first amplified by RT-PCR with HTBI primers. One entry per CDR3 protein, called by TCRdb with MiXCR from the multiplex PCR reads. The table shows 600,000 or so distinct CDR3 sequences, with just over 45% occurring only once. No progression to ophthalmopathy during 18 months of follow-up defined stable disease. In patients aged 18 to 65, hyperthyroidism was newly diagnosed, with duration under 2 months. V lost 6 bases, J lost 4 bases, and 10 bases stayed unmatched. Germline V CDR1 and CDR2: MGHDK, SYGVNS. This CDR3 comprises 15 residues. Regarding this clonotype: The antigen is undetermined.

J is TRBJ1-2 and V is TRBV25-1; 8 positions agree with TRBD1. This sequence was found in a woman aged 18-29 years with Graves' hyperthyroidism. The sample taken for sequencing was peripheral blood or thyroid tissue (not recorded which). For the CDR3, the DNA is TGTGCCAGCAGCTCGACAGGGGCCCCAACCTATGGCTACACCTTC. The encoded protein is CASSSTGAPTYGYTF.